Listed below are T cell receptor beta chains from one sample, sequenced in a study of blood T cells in healthy people across ages. MiXCR was run by TCRdb on the 5' RACE reads, yielding one entry per CDR3 protein. The sample carries 1,800,000 or so distinct CDR3 sequences, about two fifths recorded once. The sequenced material came from blood. These receptor sequences come from a human donor in good health. Both conserved end residues are trimmed from each CDR3. Only some rows state a clone size, as once, few, many or a class for expanded clones.

j_call v_call clone_size cdr3_aa
TRBJ2-1 TRBV29-1 few SLGGGVYNEQF
TRBJ1-1 TRBV12-3/TRBV12-4 - ASSLRLRGVAGSNTEAF
TRBJ1-2 TRBV4-2 many ASRQRQGRYGYT
TRBJ2-4 TRBV24-1 once ATSPWDSPPGEQY
TRBJ2-1 TRBV7-2 - ASSPRGTPSGNEQF
TRBJ1-5 TRBV2 few ASNRGLNQPQH
TRBJ2-1 TRBV27 - ASSQGPHNEQF
TRBJ2-5 TRBV7-2 - ASSLADIYERY
TRBJ2-5 TRBV20-1 few SASRGALQETQY
- TRBV20-1 few SARVPGLAYEQY
TRBJ2-1 TRBV7-3 - ASSLETGGSDNEQF
TRBJ2-7 TRBV20-1 - SARPTVSGLPYEQY
TRBJ2-3 TRBV10-3 few AIGGSDTQY
TRBJ2-1 TRBV4-3 - ASSQDDSPSYNEQF
TRBJ2-1 TRBV7-9 few ASSPPDRAAYNEQF
TRBJ2-3 TRBV29-1 many SATGTGGTDTQY
TRBJ2-7 TRBV20-1 many SAPSRTETYEQY
TRBJ2-5 TRBV7-2 - ASSYNLQETQY
TRBJ2-6 TRBV5-1 - ASSTDRAGADVLT
TRBJ1-2 TRBV27 - ASSADGPFYGYT
TRBJ1-5 TRBV12-3/TRBV12-4 - ARRSIGPQH
TRBJ2-1 TRBV10-3 - AISELEGSYNEQF
TRBJ2-3 TRBV4-3 many ASSQGTETDTQY
TRBJ2-5 TRBV20-1 - SARRTGDTRETQY
TRBJ2-3 TRBV7-2 - ASSLDGRGTDTRY
TRBJ1-4 TRBV4-1 few ASSLNPGPNEKLF
TRBJ2-5 TRBV20-1 - SVGGADRETQY
TRBJ1-1 TRBV3-1 - ASSQAPGSEAF
TRBJ1-2 TRBV29-1 few SGRDSANYGYT
- TRBV7-9 few ASSWGEYNEQY
TRBJ2-3 TRBV9 - ASSATVGDTQY
TRBJ1-2 TRBV7-2 - ASSLGRPAINYGYT
TRBJ1-2 TRBV28 - AKKTAYGYT
TRBJ2-2 TRBV28 - ASTGASNTGELF
TRBJ1-1 TRBV7-3 - ASSLPRQIQAF
TRBJ1-2 TRBV29-1 - SVEGPGVYGYT
TRBJ2-1 TRBV7-9 once ASSSFPGGTYNEQF
TRBJ1-2 TRBV6-5 - ASNRGRAYGYT
TRBJ2-7 TRBV29-1 - SVEHAGRLNYEQY
TRBJ2-7 TRBV20-1 few SARGSGNSYEQY
TRBJ1-6 TRBV27 many ASSPATGPRSPLH
TRBJ2-1 TRBV27 few ASSFSGVHNEQF
TRBJ2-7 TRBV7-2 few ASSSTAAGGPYEQY
TRBJ2-1 TRBV12-3/TRBV12-4 - ASSLGFTYGSYNEQF
TRBJ1-2 TRBV6-6 - AGARRAGYGYT
TRBJ2-3 TRBV4-3 few ASSQAGYTDTQY
TRBJ2-1 TRBV24-1 - ATSDSRGAGLGEQF
TRBJ2-3 TRBV20-1 few SGESTDTQY
TRBJ1-1 TRBV3-1 few ASSQVVMNAEAF
TRBJ1-5 TRBV12-5 - ASGPQEAYQPQH
TRBJ2-5 TRBV12-3/TRBV12-4 - ASRPAGETQY
TRBJ2-1 TRBV20-1 - SALTTSGSGLGQF
TRBJ1-5 TRBV6-2/TRBV6-3 - ASSSLGQGRGYSNQPQH
TRBJ2-1 TRBV29-1 - SAYSGGAVTYNGQF
TRBJ2-7 TRBV7-6 - ASSLVQGISYEQY
TRBJ2-7 TRBV6-1 once ASIWSYEQY
- TRBV7-9 - ASSLPDRDIYEQY
TRBJ1-2 TRBV14 - ASSQYRAVGYT